Listed below are T cell receptor beta chains from one sample, sequenced in a study of shared clonotypes between healthy human individuals. Clones were read by immunoSEQ multiplex PCR, and TCRdb kept only the in-frame ones, dropping some. The sample carries about 2 million clones, 90% to 95% recorded once. Sequencing was carried out using naive CD4+ T cells sorted from blood. The receptors here all came from a man between 18 and 29 years old in good health. CDR3s include the opening cysteine and the closing phenylalanine or tryptophan. Each record gives: V gene, J gene, CDR3 length, clone size, D gene, CDR3 DNA, CDR3 protein. D genes are given only for firm matches. Expanded clones are given a class, and other clones once, few, many or no size at all.

V: TRBV18; J: TRBJ1-6; length: 14; size: -; D: -; DNA: TGTGCCAGCTCAACGGGACCGGGGGATTCACCCCTCCACTTT; CDR3: CASSTGPGDSPLHF
V: TRBV10-2; J: TRBJ2-7; length: 12; size: once; D: -; DNA: TGCGCCAGCAGTGTAGGGGGCTACGAGCAGTACTTC; CDR3: CASSVGGYEQYF
V: TRBV28; J: TRBJ2-5; length: 14; size: -; D: TRBD1; DNA: TGTGCCAGCACCGGGGACAGGTACCAAGAGACCCAGTACTTC; CDR3: CASTGDRYQETQYF
V: TRBV5-4; J: TRBJ2-3; length: 16; size: -; D: -; DNA: TGTGCCAGCAGGAATCCCGGGCTTAGGGTGGAGGATACGCAGTATTTT; CDR3: CASRNPGLRVEDTQYF
V: TRBV11-3; J: TRBJ2-7; length: 15; size: -; D: -; DNA: TGTGCCAGCAGCTTAGATGGTCATTCTAGTAGCGAGCAGTACTTC; CDR3: CASSLDGHSSSEQYF
V: TRBV7-9; J: TRBJ2-7; length: 11; size: -; D: -; DNA: TGTGCCAGCAGCTTCTTATACGAGCAGTACTTC; CDR3: CASSFLYEQYF
V: TRBV29-1; J: TRBJ2-5; length: 14; size: -; D: TRBD1; DNA: TGCAGCGTGTTAACCTCGACAGGGATGGAGACCCAGTACTTC; CDR3: CSVLTSTGMETQYF
V: TRBV11-2; J: TRBJ2-5; length: 16; size: -; D: TRBD2; DNA: TGTGCCAGCAGCTTAGCTGGGCGGGGGGGCCAAGAGACCCAGTACTTC; CDR3: CASSLAGRGGQETQYF
V: TRBV4-3; J: TRBJ2-7; length: 15; size: -; D: -; DNA: TGCGCCAGCAGCCAAGAAGGAACTATCTCCTACGAGCAGTACTTC; CDR3: CASSQEGTISYEQYF
V: TRBV10-3; J: TRBJ2-7; length: 13; size: -; D: -; DNA: TGTGCCATACAAATAGGGCCTTCTGGCGAGCAGTACTTC; CDR3: CAIQIGPSGEQYF
V: TRBV11-3; J: TRBJ2-2; length: 16; size: -; D: -; DNA: TGTGCCAGCAGCCTAGCTGGGGTGGGAAACACCGGGGAGCTGTTTTTT; CDR3: CASSLAGVGNTGELFF
V: TRBV7-9; J: TRBJ2-2; length: 15; size: -; D: TRBD1; DNA: TGTGCCAGCAGCTCGGGACAGGGTAACACCGGGGAGCTGTTTTTT; CDR3: CASSSGQGNTGELFF
V: TRBV29-1; J: TRBJ2-1; length: 12; size: once; D: -; DNA: TGCAGCTCCGGGGCTACCTACAATGAGCAGTTCTTC; CDR3: CSSGATYNEQFF
V: TRBV29-1; J: TRBJ1-1; length: 12; size: -; D: -; DNA: TGCAGCGTCGGGGGCAGGTTGACAGAAGCTTTCTTT; CDR3: CSVGGRLTEAFF
V: TRBV7-2; J: TRBJ2-7; length: 16; size: -; D: -; DNA: TGTGCCAGCAGCTTAGTGGGCGGTGGAGACCGATACGAGCAGTACTTC; CDR3: CASSLVGGGDRYEQYF
V: TRBV6-6; J: TRBJ1-5; length: 15; size: -; D: -; DNA: TGTGCCAGCAGTTACAATGGCGGGGGTAATCAGCCCCAGCATTTT; CDR3: CASSYNGGGNQPQHF
V: TRBV2; J: TRBJ2-1; length: 11; size: -; D: -; DNA: TGTGCCAGCAGTAAGGAGGCTGAGCAGTTCTTC; CDR3: CASSKEAEQFF
V: TRBV5-4; J: TRBJ2-3; length: 14; size: -; D: -; DNA: TGTGCCAGCAGCTTCGGCGGGGTAACAGATACGCAGTATTTT; CDR3: CASSFGGVTDTQYF
V: TRBV18; J: TRBJ2-3; length: 13; size: -; D: -; DNA: TGTGCCAGCTCACCACCCATCCTAGATACGCAGTATTTT; CDR3: CASSPPILDTQYF
V: TRBV30; J: TRBJ2-3; length: 17; size: -; D: TRBD2; DNA: TGTGCCTGGAGTGTACGCCGGACTAGCGGGAGAACAGATACGCAGTATTTT; CDR3: CAWSVRRTSGRTDTQYF
V: TRBV27; J: TRBJ2-3; length: 18; size: -; D: TRBD2; DNA: TGTGCCAGCAGGAGACTAGCGGGAGGGCCGGGTAGCACAGATACGCAGTATTTT; CDR3: CASRRLAGGPGSTDTQYF
V: TRBV2; J: TRBJ2-7; length: 13; size: -; D: -; DNA: TGTGCCAGCAGTGCAATGAGCTCCTACGAGCAGTACTTC; CDR3: CASSAMSSYEQYF
V: TRBV5-4; J: TRBJ1-1; length: 16; size: -; D: -; DNA: TGTGCCAGCAGCTTGGCCAGGTCAGGGCTCTCTATCGAGGCTTTCTTT; CDR3: CASSLARSGLSIEAFF
V: TRBV6-5; J: TRBJ1-6; length: 15; size: few; D: TRBD1; DNA: TGTGCCAGCAGTCGACAGGGGCCGTGGGATTCACCCCTCCACTTT; CDR3: CASSRQGPWDSPLHF